The source of this T cell receptor (beta chain) is a study of cytomegalovirus exposure and HLA in healthy donors (dated by TCRdb to 2017 to 2019). Broadly, across the study: An earlier analysis of several hundred of the donors reported roughly 300 Gb of sequence data and 117 million unique TCR beta sequences obtained from some 200 million T cells. Roughly 320 gigabases of sequencing data and roughly 81 million unique TCR sequences made up an early release that covered around 640 HLA-typed donors. In an earlier analysis of 587 of the donors, high-throughput TCR beta sequencing was used to judge whether each TCR beta V gene segment behaved as functional or pseudogenic. High-throughput TCR immunosequencing, statistical association of individual TCRs with disease status, and machine learning were combined to predict cytomegalovirus infection status. Using immunosequencing, the study profiled T cell repertoires from 666 subjects and related those repertoires to cytomegalovirus serostatus. A later analysis re-examined previously published TCR beta repertoires from just over 650 donors and added high-resolution HLA genotyping to investigate patterns of TCR occurrence. A later genetic analysis used genome-wide SNP genotypes for about 60% of the roughly 700 donors, treating that subset as a discovery cohort. Roughly 5 DR-DQ haplotypes were handled as single units for association and clustering because linkage in the cohort was strong. Along with the approximately 650-subject first cohort, a separate validation cohort of 120 different subjects was used. All discovery cohort repertoires had been generated using a single sequencing platform. The study aimed to test whether signatures of past pathogen exposure could be identified by cataloging public T cell receptors. Alongside the repertoire data, information on donor age, sex, ethnicity and CMV serostatus was compiled. Rather than using new phenotypic data, the later analysis identified candidate immune exposures from TCR beta sequences and from how often those sequences occurred across donors. Among over 350 genotyped donors of the cohort, an average of approximately 240,000 unique TCR beta nucleotide sequences were sequenced per donor, approximately 20% of them non-productive. The number of donors typed differed by locus, with roughly 620-630 for A, B, C, DRB1 and DQB1, more than 500 for DQA1, 600 to 610 for DPA1, and roughly 450 for DPB1. Class I and class II HLA loci were covered by the typing at four-digit resolution. Among the approximately 430 genotyped donors, more than 70% belonged to the genetic ancestry cluster associated with self-reported Caucasian donors.

To prepare the library, the immunoSEQ multiplex PCR assay was applied. The multiplex PCR relied on a mix of 60 forward primers for TCR Vbeta segments and 13 reverse primers for TCR Jbeta segments. The CDR3 region of rearranged TCR beta genes was amplified from genomic DNA by a multiplex PCR assay. Amplified TCR beta libraries were sequenced as 87-base-pair reads on the Illumina HiSeq System. Per the source publication's procedure: In a later analysis, tens of millions of unique TCR beta chains were counted across the 500 to 850 repertoires, and roughly 11 million of these chains were shared by at least two donors. A nearest-neighbor algorithm error-corrected the raw reads and collapsed the reads into unique sequences, merging closely related sequences to remove PCR and sequencing errors. V, D and J gene segments were assigned by aligning CDR3 sequences to IMGT reference sequences. For a sequence to be retained, a match of at least six nucleotides to both a V gene segment and a J gene segment was required. Rearrangements were called productive when the CDR3 lacked stop codons and stayed in frame with V and J; all others were non-productive. Following IMGT convention, CDR3 was defined as the stretch from the second conserved V-encoded cysteine up to the conserved J-encoded phenylalanine. The earlier analysis of some 600 of the donors excluded sequences that lacked an unambiguous match to a single V gene segment. An earlier analysis of just under 600 of the donors called V segments functional above 56.7% productive rearrangements and segregating when the between-donor standard deviation exceeded 5%. A statistical classification framework was developed to diagnose cytomegalovirus status using the catalog of TCR beta chain sequences. A later analysis assigned V and J genes by comparing TCR nucleotide sequences with IMGT/GENE-DB human TR gene sequences. Using the TCRdist pipeline, a later analysis assigned CDR3 sequences along with most-parsimonious VDJ recombination scenarios. In a later analysis, each TCR beta chain was defined by its CDR3 amino acid sequence together with its V-gene family, and reads lacking a unique V-gene family were excluded. As a way to deal with suspected cross-contamination and a sequencing artifact, a later analysis dropped 450 to 700 nucleotide sequences that were highly shared and had low generation probability. In a later analysis, a clonal expansion index for each public chain was calculated from normalized within-repertoire ranks of inferred template counts. In a later analysis, generation probabilities were computed with a VDJ recombination model fitted to out-of-frame rearrangements, and the resulting probabilities were checked against IGoR. A later analysis scored TCR-TCR, TCR-HLA and TCR-CMV co-occurrence with hypergeometric tests, applying a repertoire-size bias correction to TCR pairs. In a later analysis, false discovery rates were estimated by permuting HLA or CMV assignments 20 times. In a later analysis, co-occurring TCRs were grouped using DBSCAN, with TCRdist sequence similarity added in when clustering inside HLA-allele-positive subsets. Repertoires with fewer than 30,000 or more than 120,000 public chains, plus five repertoires with anomalous nucleotide sharing, were excluded from co-occurrence clustering. TCRdb stores this immuneACCESS table with in-frame sequences only. Part of the clones is absent; in the studies checked, under half of the shortfall reflects unresolved V genes, and no reason is known for the rest. Clonal size and the V and J genes are those of that table, whereas D and trimming came from the DNA. This sample comprises 95,000 to 150,000 clones, approximately 67% of them detected only once. Approximately 1.5% of the sample rests with the top ten.

The cohort consisted of hundreds of healthy bone marrow donors. All cohort members were sampled while nominally healthy, although unrecorded immune exposures were likely present. The donor tested CMV seronegative, placing the donor among the roughly 350 seronegative members of the cohort. Every donor gave a peripheral blood sample, and the peripheral blood mononuclear cells from that sample were used for TCR beta sequencing. The Qiagen DNeasy Blood Extraction Kit was used to extract genomic DNA from the blood cell samples. General findings and caveats noted by the study authors: The authors suggested that the approach could potentially be generalized to other disease states and immunological phenotypes. The sequencing pipeline was judged likely to have produced a cluster of highly shared sequence variants as a technical artifact. In this cohort, only TCR beta chains were sequenced, and detectable features were limited by the absence of alpha or paired-chain data. Some IMGT-functional V segments, including TRBV6-2 and TRBV6-3, could not be distinguished by the 87-base-pair reads and were therefore excluded. Most TCR sequences were seen in very few donors, while some public TCRs were found in many individuals. A few of the identified cytomegalovirus-associated TCR beta chains were confirmed in vitro to be specific for cytomegalovirus antigens. A later analysis found that most CMV-associated TCR beta chains appeared HLA-restricted, with HLA associations seemingly driven largely by CMV exposure. CMV serostatus was the only immune exposure information available for the cohort. In a later genetic analysis, fewer N-insertions in productive TCRs were reported among donors in an Asian-associated ancestry cluster than the roughly 640-donor mean. Correlated functional status among segregating V segments might reflect linkage disequilibrium, but an unknown experimental factor could not be ruled out. Because some donors lacked HLA typing at each locus, the association tests relied only on the typed subset. Because counts were too low, approximately 15 rarely observed V segments, including chromosome 9 orphons, were excluded from the earlier analysis of 587 of the donors. A further reported finding was that TCR beta sequences accurately predicted the HLA-A and HLA-B alleles for most subjects in the first cohort. In a later analysis, TCR association rates were found to vary across HLA loci, with the most associated TCRs seen for DRB1 alleles and the fewest for HLA-C alleles. Specific HLA alleles were associated with about 17,000 TCR beta sequences at a false discovery rate of 0.05 in a later analysis. Compared with equally common non-associated chains, HLA-associated TCR beta chains in a later analysis were more clonally expanded and had lower generation probabilities. The classifier was reported to diagnose cytomegalovirus status with high specificity and sensitivity in both the original and validation cohorts. The study gave a list of around 170 TCR beta chains associated with cytomegalovirus. When HLA alleles, especially DR and DQ, strongly co-occurred, TCR associations were difficult to assign to individual alleles. An association between a missense DCLRE1C variant and V-gene and J-gene trimming of TCR beta chains was found in a later genetic analysis and replicated in an independent cohort. A later analysis reported that several top co-occurrence clusters appeared linked to parvovirus B19, influenza, CMV and Epstein-Barr virus. The presence/absence analyses assumed that sequencing depth was roughly uniform across donors, and that assumption may not be true. An earlier analysis of 587 of the donors showed that most TCR beta V segments appeared in productive rearrangements either about 87% or about 30% of the time, which broadly matched IMGT annotations.

CDR1 and CDR2, per the germline V gene, are MNHEY and SVGAGI. The CDR3 sequence holds 16 residues, the cysteine and phenylalanine included. Only the CDR3 part of the read is kept: 48 bases, read in frame from the first base. Between the V and J ends, shortened by 0 bases and 5 bases respectively, the junction contains 16 bases. About this clone itself: Its recognized antigen is unknown. No much larger clone is present one base from it, and per-base qualities are unavailable.

This receptor was identified in a man younger than 30 in good health and CMV-seronegative. The sequence joins TRBV6-5 to TRBJ1-2, and TRBD1 may be the D gene, going by 6 matching bases. Input material: PBMCs. The nucleotide sequence is given as TGTGCCAGCAGTTACTCGGGCCGGGGGGCCCTTTATGGCTACACCTTC. It specifies CASSYSGRGALYGYTF.